A single T cell receptor (beta chain) is shown here with its context. Its antigen is not known. Primers: 60 Vbeta forward and 13 Jbeta reverse. The protocol was immunoSEQ multiplex PCR, while the TCRdb copy is restricted to in-frame clones and leaves out a portion. The sample has 100,000 to 150,000 clones, approximately 87% seen once; the top ten hold roughly 5%. These data belong to a study of cytomegalovirus exposure and HLA in healthy donors. Study-level points and caveats: Later on, an analysis tied over 15,000 TCR beta sequences to HLA alleles at 0.05 false discovery rate.

V lost 4 bases and J lost 7, with 16 bases in between. Germline lookup yields CDR1 SEHNR and CDR2 FQNEAQ (reference sequence). The CDR3 has 14 residues. The rearrangement joins TRBV7-9 to TRBJ1-2; unclear D gene. This receptor was obtained from a woman aged 25 to 39 in good health and CMV-seronegative. The sample consisted of PBMCs. In DNA, the CDR3 is TGTGCCAGCAGCTACGGGATACCTGCCGGTGGCTACACCTTC. This gives the protein CASSYGIPAGGYTF. The full variable domain, with the rest looked up from reference TRBV7-9 and TRBJ1-2, is DTGVSQNPRHKITKRGQNVTFRCDPISEHNRLYWYRQTLGQGPEFLTYFQNEAQLEKSRLLSDRFSAERPKGSFSTLEIQRTEQGDSAMYLCASSYGIPAGGYTFGSGTRLTVV.